The clone carrying this TCR beta chain was seen repeatedly, ten times or more. Its cognate antigen is unknown. The CDR3 is 15 amino acids. Germline V gives CDR1 DFQATT, CDR2 SNEGSKA (reference sequence). The ends were cut back, 3 bases at V and 2 bases at J, with 15 bases in the middle. This sample was taken from a study of molecular identifiers for immune sequencing clone quantification. TCRdb independently ran MiXCR on the PCR reads; one entry per CDR3 protein. Of roughly 93,000 distinct CDR3 sequences in the sample, around 25% were seen once. Study results and caveats: Amid around 980,000 naive cells, spiked Jurkat TCR RNA from one cell was reportedly still detectable. Effector cells kept over 99% of their molecules in clones above 20 RNA copies, while naive cells kept under 1% there.

Naive CD8 sequencing libraries were generated from 20,000 to 1,000,000 sorted cells, with 10%, 30% or 50% RNA as input. The TCR comes from a human donor in good health. Some libraries in this study had Jurkat cell RNA spiked in. This rearrangement joins TRBV20-1 to TRBJ2-3; D may correspond to TRBD1 or TRBD2 (5 bases each). The sample comprised naive CD8+ T cells from blood, with Jurkat cell RNA spiked in. Subset here: FACS-sorted CD8+CD4-CCR7+CD45RA+ naive T cells. CDR3 bases: TGCAGTGCTAGTGACGGGACCATCACCACAGATACGCAGTATTTT. This sequence encodes CSASDGTITTDTQYF.